The clone carrying this T cell receptor beta chain was picked up one time. The data are from a study of blood T cell repertoires in COVID-19. Turning to the study itself: COVID-19 samples collected from the United States, Italy and Spain covered acute and convalescent phases. PBMCs, B-cell-depleted T cells, or T cells provided the cDNA or gDNA that made up the material.

Germline V CDR1 and CDR2: MGHRA, YSYEKL. This CDR3 is 16 amino acids long. The junction had 8 bases not matched to a gene; V was cut back by 3 bases and J by 0 bases. In the source study's methods: Amplification of reference gene primers provided the estimated nucleated cell counts. Here immunoSEQ multiplex PCR was the method, and the copy in TCRdb shows in-frame clones only, minus some. V and J calls and clone size are given by that table; D and trimming were obtained from the DNA. The data hold hundreds of thousands of clones, with approximately 91% observed a single time. The sample consisted of peripheral blood. The clonotype was recovered from a woman aged 35 to 49 who had recovered from COVID-19. J is TRBJ2-7 and V is TRBV4-1; 7 nucleotides agree with TRBD2. The CDR3 DNA sequence: TGCGCCAGCAGCCATGATTCCGGGGACTACTCCTACGAGCAGTACTTC. Amino acid sequence: CASSHDSGDYSYEQYF.